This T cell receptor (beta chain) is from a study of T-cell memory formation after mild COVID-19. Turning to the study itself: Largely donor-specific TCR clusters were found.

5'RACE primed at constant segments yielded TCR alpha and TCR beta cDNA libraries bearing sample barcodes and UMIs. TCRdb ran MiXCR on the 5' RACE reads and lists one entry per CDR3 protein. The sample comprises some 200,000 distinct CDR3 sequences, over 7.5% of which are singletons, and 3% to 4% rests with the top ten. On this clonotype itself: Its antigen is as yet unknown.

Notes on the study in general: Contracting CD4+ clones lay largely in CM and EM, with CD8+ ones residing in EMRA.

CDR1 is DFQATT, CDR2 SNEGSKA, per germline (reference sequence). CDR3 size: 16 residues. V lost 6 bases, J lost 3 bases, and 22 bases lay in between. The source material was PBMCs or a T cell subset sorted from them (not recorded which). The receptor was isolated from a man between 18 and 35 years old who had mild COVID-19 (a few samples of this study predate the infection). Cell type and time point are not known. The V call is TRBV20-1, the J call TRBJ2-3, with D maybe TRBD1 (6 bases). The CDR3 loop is CSANPPGPGVTDTQYF. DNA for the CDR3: TGCAGTGCCAACCCTCCCGGGCCAGGGGTTACAGATACGCAGTATTTT.